These T cell receptor beta chains were read from a single sample in a study of T cell clones after liver transplantation. TCRdb's table, derived via immunoSEQ multiplex PCR, lists solely in-frame clones and lacks some. The sample contains roughly 100,000 clones, around 84% of which appear only once. The starting material was CD4+ T cells from blood, obtained approximately 45 months after liver transplant. These receptors all come from a human patient who received a liver transplant. The graft donor may account for some of the T cells. Both conserved end residues are part of each CDR3. The order of the fields is V gene, clone size, CDR3 protein. The size entry is marked missing in some rows and otherwise reads once, few, many or a size class.

>TRBV2|-
CASSLDSRPYNEQFF
>TRBV2|-
CASRPNRGGGRSGSQETQYF
>TRBV7-9|-
CASSLAGSGGLNTEAFF
>TRBV10-3|-
CAISANVGTGDEKLFF
>TRBV28|-
CASSVTVGEYGYTF
>TRBV14|-
CASSQVQGPQETQYF
>TRBV2|-
CAVQWTSGIQETQYF
>TRBV28|-
CASRIAGGSNSPLHF
>TRBV10-1|-
CANQMNTEAFF
>TRBV7-2|-
CASSIKSSGGRSGANVLTF
>TRBV19|once
CASSMASGSYEQYF
>TRBV5-6|-
CASSRRTVTTYEQYF
>TRBV7-2|-
CASSLGTPNQPQHF
>TRBV27|-
CAYTPRTSGSPPLYNEQFF
>TRBV27|-
CASRGAGTGTPITLF
>TRBV7-2|few
CASSRALALVF
>TRBV7-3|-
CASSFSHNTGELFF
>TRBV5-1|-
CASSDAGGNEQFF
>TRBV7-9|few
CASSLAHRNTIYF
>TRBV6-5|-
CASSYRGAHTEAFF
>TRBV7-9|once
CASSFNRDGYTF